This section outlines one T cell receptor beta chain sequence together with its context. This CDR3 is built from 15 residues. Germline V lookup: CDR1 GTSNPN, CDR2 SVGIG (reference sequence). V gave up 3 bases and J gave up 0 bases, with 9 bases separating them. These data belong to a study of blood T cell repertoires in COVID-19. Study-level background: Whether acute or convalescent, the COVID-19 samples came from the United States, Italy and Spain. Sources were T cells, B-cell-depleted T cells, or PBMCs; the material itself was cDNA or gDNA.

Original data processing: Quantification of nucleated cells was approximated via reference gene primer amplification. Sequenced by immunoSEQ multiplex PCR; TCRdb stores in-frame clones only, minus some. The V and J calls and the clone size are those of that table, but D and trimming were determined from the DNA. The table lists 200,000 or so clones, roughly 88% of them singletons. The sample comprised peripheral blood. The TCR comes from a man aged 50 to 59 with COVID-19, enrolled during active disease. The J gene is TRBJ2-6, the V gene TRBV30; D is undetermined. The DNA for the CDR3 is TGTGCCTGGAGAGGCGGAAGCTCTGGGGCCAACGTCCTGACTTTC. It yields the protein CAWRGGSSGANVLTF.